Following are 7 T cell receptor beta chains from one sample sequenced in a study of T cell responses to AZD1222 COVID-19 vaccine (dated by TCRdb to the early 2020s). Receptor amplification or capture employed the immunoSEQ multiplex PCR assay. TCRdb retrieved this table from immuneACCESS and kept in-frame rearrangements only. Not all clones are present; in checked studies, unresolved V genes account for under half, and no reason is known for the remainder. For this sample the table gives 100,000 to 150,000 clones, of which 88% were detected only once. In total, the top ten clones hold roughly 4.4% of the sample. What the time point label conveys for this sample: baseline before first vaccination. The starting material was peripheral blood, obtained on day 0 of AZD1222 vaccination. The source is an adult in good health.

The chain is built from TRBV10-3 and TRBJ2-2; no clear D. Trimming took off 6 bases at V and 4 bases at J, with 12 bases between the two ends. Germline values: CDR1 ENHRY, CDR2 SYGVKD. The CDR3 extends over 14 amino acids. CDR3 amino acids: CAIRGNVATGELFF. The CDR3 DNA reads as TGTGCCATCAGAGGGAACGTGGCCACCGGGGAGCTGTTTTTT.

The chain recombines TRBV23-1 with TRBJ2-3, with D maybe TRBD2 (6 bases). TRBV23-1 is an ORF, and what it does is uncertain. V lost 2 bases to trimming and J lost 2 bases, with 17 bases between them. The CDR3 loop spans 17 amino acids. The CDR3 nucleotides are TGCGCCAGCAGTCAACCAAAGGAGGGGCAAGTCACAGATACGCAGTATTTT. This sequence encodes CASSQPKEGQVTDTQYF.

To note about this clone: At one boundary the junction diverges from the germline segment, which might be a read error. The chain uses TRBV5-6 and TRBJ2-7, with D unclear. Germline V gene data show CDR1 as SGHDT and CDR2 as YYEEEE. This CDR3 contains 11 residues. CDR3 sequence (DNA): TGTGCCAGCAGTTTGGCGGAAGAGCAGTACTTC. Amino acids: CASSLAEEQYF.

V usage is TRBV5-6 and J usage is TRBJ2-5, with D possibly being TRBD1 (6 bases). The germline CDR1 and CDR2 sequences are SGHDT and YYEEEE. There are 14 residues in the CDR3. V lost 0 bases and J lost 4, with 10 bases in between. The CDR3 spells CASSLGQGRETQYF. DNA of the CDR3: TGTGCCAGCAGCTTGGGGCAGGGGAGAGAGACCCAGTACTTC.

The chain combines TRBV18 with TRBJ1-6; weak D call: TRBD1 (6 bases). This CDR3 contains 15 residues. CDR1 and CDR2 from the germline V gene are KGHSH and LQKENI. V lost 3 bases and J lost 7, with 13 bases in between. CDR3 protein: CASSPQGSGNSPLHF. The CDR3 coding sequence is TGTGCCAGCTCACCCCAGGGGAGTGGGAATTCACCCCTCCACTTT.

The table lists this clone with a count of one. This sequence joins TRBV10-3 and TRBJ2-3, with D perhaps matching TRBD1 (6 bases). Germline lookup yields CDR1 ENHRY and CDR2 SYGVKD. Trimming pared 2 bases from V and 2 bases from J, leaving 14 bases between. The CDR3 spans 16 residues. CDR3 sequence reads: CAISEGQGPSTDTQYF. CDR3 DNA: TGTGCCATCAGTGAGGGGCAGGGGCCATCCACAGATACGCAGTATTTT.

The chain has TRBV4-2 and TRBJ2-7; 12 nucleotides agree with TRBD2. The CDR3 runs to 19 residues. With 0 bases clipped from V and 0 bases from J, the junction kept 9 bases outside the gene matches. Germline loops: CDR1 LGHNA, CDR2 YNFKEQ. The CDR3 DNA sequence: TGTGCCAGCAGCCAAGATCGCGGACTAGCGGGGAAGAGCTCCTACGAGCAGTACTTC. This codes for CASSQDRGLAGKSSYEQYF.